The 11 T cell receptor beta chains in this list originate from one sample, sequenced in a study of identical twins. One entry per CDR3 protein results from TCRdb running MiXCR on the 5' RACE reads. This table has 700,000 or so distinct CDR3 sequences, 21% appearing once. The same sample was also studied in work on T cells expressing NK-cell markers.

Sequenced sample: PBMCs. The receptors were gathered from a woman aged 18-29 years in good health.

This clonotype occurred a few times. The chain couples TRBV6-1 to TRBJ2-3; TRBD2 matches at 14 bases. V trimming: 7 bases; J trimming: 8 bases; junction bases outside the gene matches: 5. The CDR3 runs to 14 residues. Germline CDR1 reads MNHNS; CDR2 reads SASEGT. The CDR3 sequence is CASTGTSGSPTQYF. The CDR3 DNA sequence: TGTGCCAGCACCGGGACTAGCGGGAGTCCTACGCAGTATTTT.

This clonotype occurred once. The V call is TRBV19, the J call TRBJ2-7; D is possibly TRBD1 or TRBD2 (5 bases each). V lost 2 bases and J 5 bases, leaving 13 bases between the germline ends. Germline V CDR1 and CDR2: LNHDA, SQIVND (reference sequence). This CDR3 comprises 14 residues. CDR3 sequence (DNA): TGTGCCAGTAGTATAATCGGGGCGGCCCACGAGCAGTACTTC. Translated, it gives CASSIIGAAHEQYF. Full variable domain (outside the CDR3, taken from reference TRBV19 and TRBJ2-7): DGGITQSPKYLFRKEGQNVTLSCEQNLNHDAMYWYRQDPGQGLRLIYYSQIVNDFQKGDIAEGYSVSREKKESFPLTVTSAQKNPTAFYLCASSIIGAAHEQYFGPGTRLTVT.

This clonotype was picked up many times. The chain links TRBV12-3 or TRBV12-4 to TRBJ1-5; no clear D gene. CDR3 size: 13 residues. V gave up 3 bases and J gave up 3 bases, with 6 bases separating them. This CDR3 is CASSFGNNQPQHF. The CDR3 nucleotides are TGTGCCAGCAGTTTTGGGAACAATCAGCCCCAGCATTTT.

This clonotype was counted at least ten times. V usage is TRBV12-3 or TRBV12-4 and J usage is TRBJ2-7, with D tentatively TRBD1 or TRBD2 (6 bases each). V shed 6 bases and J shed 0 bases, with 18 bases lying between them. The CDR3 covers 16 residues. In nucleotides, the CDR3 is TGTGCCAGCAGCCCCTGGGGGGCGGGCCCCTCCTACGAGCAGTACTTC. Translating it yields CASSPWGAGPSYEQYF.

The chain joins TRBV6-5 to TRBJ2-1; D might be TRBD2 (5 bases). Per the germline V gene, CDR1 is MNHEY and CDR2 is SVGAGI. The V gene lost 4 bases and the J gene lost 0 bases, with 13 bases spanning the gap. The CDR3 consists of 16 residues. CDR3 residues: CASSSGVKSSYNEQFF. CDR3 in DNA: TGTGCCAGCAGTTCCGGGGTAAAGAGCTCCTACAATGAGCAGTTCTTC.

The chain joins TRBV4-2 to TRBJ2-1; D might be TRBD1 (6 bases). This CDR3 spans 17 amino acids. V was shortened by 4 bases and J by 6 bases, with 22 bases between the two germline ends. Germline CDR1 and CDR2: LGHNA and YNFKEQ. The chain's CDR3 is CASSRGGHRGGSNEQFF. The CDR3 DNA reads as TGTGCCAGCAGCCGGGGTGGACACCGAGGGGGAAGCAATGAGCAGTTCTTC.

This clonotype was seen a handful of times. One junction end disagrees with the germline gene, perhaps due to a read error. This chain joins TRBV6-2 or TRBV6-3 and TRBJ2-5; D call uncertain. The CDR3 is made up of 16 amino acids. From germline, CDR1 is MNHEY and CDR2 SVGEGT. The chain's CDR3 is CASSYPMQELQETQHF. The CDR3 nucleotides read TGTGCCAGCAGTTACCCGATGCAGGAGTTGCAAGAGACCCAGCACTTC.

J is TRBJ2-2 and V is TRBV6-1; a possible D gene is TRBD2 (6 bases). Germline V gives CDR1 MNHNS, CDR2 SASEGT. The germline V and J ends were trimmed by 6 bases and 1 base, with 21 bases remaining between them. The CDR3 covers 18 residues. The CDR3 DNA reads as TGTGCCAGCAGGCCAACCCTTAAGTCGCGGGAGAACACCGGGGAGCTGTTTTTT. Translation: CASRPTLKSRENTGELFF.

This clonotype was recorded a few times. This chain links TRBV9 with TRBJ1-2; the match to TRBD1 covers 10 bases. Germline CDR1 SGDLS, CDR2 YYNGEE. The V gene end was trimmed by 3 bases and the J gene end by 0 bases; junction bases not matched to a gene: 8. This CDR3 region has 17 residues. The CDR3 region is CASSAPRTGGTNYGYTF. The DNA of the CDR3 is TGTGCCAGCAGCGCCCCACGGACAGGGGGTACTAACTATGGCTACACCTTC.

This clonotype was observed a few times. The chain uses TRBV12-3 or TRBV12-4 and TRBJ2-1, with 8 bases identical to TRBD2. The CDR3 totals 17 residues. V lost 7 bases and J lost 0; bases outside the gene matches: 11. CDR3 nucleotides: TGTGCCAGCACCCCCTTTGTAAGCGGGAGCTCCTACAATGAGCAGTTCTTC. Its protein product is CASTPFVSGSSYNEQFF.

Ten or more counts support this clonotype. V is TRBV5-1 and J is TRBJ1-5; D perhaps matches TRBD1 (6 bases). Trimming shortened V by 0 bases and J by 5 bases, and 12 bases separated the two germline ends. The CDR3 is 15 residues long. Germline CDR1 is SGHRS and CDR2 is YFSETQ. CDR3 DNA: TGCGCCAGCAGCTTGGCAGGGGAGGGTCATCAGCCCCAGCATTTT. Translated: CASSLAGEGHQPQHF.